What follows are 14 T cell receptor beta chains derived from one specimen sequenced in a study of blood T cell repertoires in COVID-19. Clones were read by immunoSEQ multiplex PCR, and TCRdb kept only the in-frame ones, dropping some. The data contain more than 95,000 clones, 84% of them singletons. The material sequenced was peripheral blood. Every receptor here comes from a human donor in a cohort sampled during active or convalescent COVID-19.

The chain links TRBV7-8 to TRBJ1-2; no definite D call. The CDR3 is made up of 12 amino acids. The V and J ends lost 5 bases and 5 bases respectively, with 9 bases between them. Germline-derived CDR1 and CDR2 are SGHVS and FQNEAQ. The CDR3 nucleotides are TGTGCCAGCAGCCTGGAGGTATATGGCTACACCTTC. Its translation: CASSLEVYGYTF.

In regard to this clone: Being one base from a much bigger clone, this may be a read error. The chain combines TRBV5-4 with TRBJ1-3; the D gene is possibly TRBD1 (5 bases). The CDR3 sequence is 17 residues long. Germline V gives CDR1 SGHNT, CDR2 YYREEE (reference sequence). CDR3 sequence (DNA): TGCCCCCGCCCCCCCCGGTGGGGGGGACGTCCTGGAAACACCATATATTTT. It yields the protein CPRPPRWGGRPGNTIYF.

The chain uses TRBV7-3 and TRBJ1-1; D is unresolved. The V end was cut by 1 base, the J end by 6 bases, with 9 bases between. The CDR3 is 13 residues long. Germline loops: CDR1 SGHTA, CDR2 FQGTGA. CDR3 sequence reads: CASSLKGGAEAFF. The CDR3 DNA is TGTGCCAGCAGCTTAAAAGGAGGAGCTGAAGCTTTCTTT.

This clone was recorded only once. DNA for the CDR3: TGTGCCACCTCCTATAGGGACTTGTTAGCCCAGTACTTC. This translates into CATSYRDLLAQYF. This rearrangement joins TRBV15 to TRBJ2-5, with D possibly TRBD2 on 6 matching bases. The V gene's germline CDR1 is LNHNV and CDR2 YYDKDF (reference sequence). CDR3 size: 13 residues. V gave up 8 bases and J gave up 9 bases, with 19 bases separating them.

The rearrangement joins TRBV7-2 to TRBJ1-6, with 10 nucleotides matching TRBD1. Germline CDR1 is SGHTA and CDR2 is FQGNSA. Trimming at V came to 3 bases and at J to 9 bases, leaving 5 bases not matched to a gene. CDR3 length: 15 residues. CDR3 amino acids: CASSFPGTGASPLHF. The CDR3 DNA follows: TGTGCCAGCAGCTTTCCGGGGACAGGGGCTTCACCCCTCCACTTT.

This clone was found once. The rearrangement joins TRBV9 to TRBJ2-5; D may be TRBD1 (6 bases). Trimming removed 4 bases from V and 3 bases from J, with 16 bases in between. This CDR3 is built from 15 residues. Per the germline V gene, CDR1 is SGDLS and CDR2 is YYNGEE. Here the CDR3 reads CASSPRGGLKETQYF. CDR3 sequence (DNA): TGTGCCAGCAGCCCGAGAGGGGGTCTTAAAGAGACCCAGTACTTC.

V and J are TRBV5-1 and TRBJ2-1, with a tentative D call TRBD1 (6 bases). V was cut by 5 bases and J by 0 bases, with 15 bases left in between. There are 16 residues in the CDR3. In germline, CDR1 is SGHRS, CDR2 YFSETQ. CDR3 in DNA: TGCGCCAGCAGTCTGAGGGGGTCCAGCTCCTACAATGAGCAGTTCTTC. Translated, it gives CASSLRGSSSYNEQFF.

The V call is TRBV5-6, the J call TRBJ1-5, with 10 positions matching TRBD1. J was trimmed by 3 bases and V by 4 bases; bases with no gene match: 7. CDR3 size: 16 residues. Germline V gene sequence: CDR1 SGHDT, CDR2 YYEEEE. The CDR3 loop reads CASSLGQGSYNQPQHF. The CDR3 DNA reads as TGTGCCAGCAGCCTGGGACAGGGGTCCTACAATCAGCCCCAGCATTTT.

This clone was recorded a few times. Other DNA variants within this sample encode the same CDR3. The gene calls are TRBV7-9 and TRBJ2-7; D ambiguous. Per the germline V gene, CDR1 is SEHNR and CDR2 is FQNEAQ (reference sequence). Trimming pared 5 bases from V and 1 base from J, leaving 3 bases between. The CDR3 length is 11 residues. The CDR3 reads CASSPSYEQYF. CDR3 DNA: TGTGCCAGCAGCCCTTCCTACGAGCAGTACTTC.

The V call is TRBV6-5, the J call TRBJ2-2; tentative D call: TRBD2 (5 bases). The V and J ends lost 4 bases and 4 bases respectively, with 7 bases between them. CDR3 length equals 13 residues. Per the germline V gene, CDR1 is MNHEY and CDR2 is SVGAGI. The CDR3 nucleotides are TGTGCCAGCAGTTTACGGGGCACCGGGGAGCTGTTTTTT. This encodes CASSLRGTGELFF.

The chain recombines TRBV11-3 with TRBJ1-1; a weak D match, TRBD1 (5 bases). The CDR3 sequence is 14 residues long. V was trimmed by 5 bases and J by 1 base, leaving 11 bases between them. Germline V lookup: CDR1 SGHNT, CDR2 YENEEA. CDR3 sequence: CASSPRVANTEAFF. In DNA, the CDR3 is TGTGCCAGCAGCCCCAGGGTGGCGAACACTGAAGCTTTCTTT.

The CDR3 DNA sequence: TGTGCCAGTAGTATCGCAGATAACTATGGCTACACCTTC. Its translation is CASSIADNYGYTF. V gene TRBV19 combines with J gene TRBJ1-2, with D unclear. Germline CDR1 LNHDA, CDR2 SQIVND (reference sequence). V lost 3 bases to trimming and J lost 1 base, with 6 bases between them. The CDR3 is 13 amino acids.

The rearrangement uses TRBV29-1 and TRBJ1-1; possible D gene TRBD1, 5 bases. Per germline, CDR1 SQVTM and CDR2 ANQGSEA. CDR3 length: 12 amino acids. V was clipped by 7 bases and J by 2 bases, with 11 bases between them. This CDR3 reads CSARQGNTEAFF. DNA for the CDR3: TGCAGCGCGCGCCAGGGAAACACTGAAGCTTTCTTT.

This sequence joins TRBV2 and TRBJ1-3; D gene uncertain. The CDR3 length is 12 residues. Germline lookup yields CDR1 SNHLY and CDR2 FYNNEI. Trimming removed 8 bases at V and 4 bases at J, with 9 bases between. DNA of the CDR3: TGTGCCAGCCATGAGGGAGGAAACACCATATATTTT. It codes for CASHEGGNTIYF.